These T cell receptor beta chains were read from a single sample in a study of cytomegalovirus exposure and HLA in healthy donors. TCRdb's copy holds only in-frame clones and misses some; the assay was immunoSEQ multiplex PCR. Among roughly 230,000 clones, about 92% were seen once, and the ten largest hold 3.1%. Material for sequencing was PBMCs. These receptors were obtained from a woman in her 30s in good health and CMV-seronegative. CDR3s include the opening cysteine and the closing phenylalanine or tryptophan. The size of a clone is reported for some rows only, either as once, few or many, or as a class for expanded clones.

size: -
V: TRBV11-1
J: TRBJ1-1
CDR3: CASSSWTGRYTEAFF

size: -
V: TRBV5-1
J: TRBJ2-3
CDR3: CASSSPLDTQYF

size: -
V: TRBV27
J: TRBJ2-3
CDR3: CASTPGWDTSPTVTDTQYF

size: -
V: TRBV11-3
J: TRBJ1-1
CDR3: CASSLGQGSEAFF

size: few
V: TRBV19
J: TRBJ2-2
CDR3: CASLGLAGLNTGELFF

size: once
V: TRBV27
J: TRBJ2-7
CDR3: CASSHTGPSYEQYF

size: once
V: TRBV5-6
J: TRBJ2-7
CDR3: CASSPGGSGTSPRRYEQYF

size: once
V: TRBV6-1
J: TRBJ1-2
CDR3: CASSEGMDRDGYTF

size: once
V: TRBV6-1
J: TRBJ1-1
CDR3: CASSVAGMDTEAFF

size: -
V: TRBV19
J: TRBJ1-2
CDR3: CASSLQQRDYGYTF

size: few
V: TRBV2
J: TRBJ2-2
CDR3: CASSGYRANTGELFF

size: once
V: TRBV5-1
J: TRBJ2-3
CDR3: CASSSQGSPSTDTQYF

size: -
V: TRBV13
J: TRBJ2-5
CDR3: CASSTARLAGGVQETQYF

size: once
V: TRBV28
J: TRBJ2-7
CDR3: CASSSTGAPSSYEQYF

size: -
V: TRBV11-3
J: TRBJ2-7
CDR3: CASSLVRLAKGYEQYF

size: -
V: TRBV19
J: TRBJ2-1
CDR3: CASIRSGRGTYNEQFF

size: -
V: TRBV5-1
J: TRBJ2-1
CDR3: CASSLALGGAVEGNEQFF

size: -
V: TRBV5-1
J: TRBJ2-1
CDR3: CASSTGTPYNEQFF

size: -
V: TRBV5-1
J: TRBJ1-5
CDR3: CASSGGTNQPQHF

size: -
V: TRBV29-1
J: TRBJ2-1
CDR3: CSGHRVHNEQFF

size: -
V: TRBV10-1
J: TRBJ1-5
CDR3: CAIQREGQGRYSNQPQHF

size: -
V: TRBV19
J: TRBJ2-7
CDR3: CASSMGMTSYEQYF

size: -
V: TRBV6-1
J: TRBJ2-2
CDR3: CAIRTPVRAGGELFF

size: -
V: TRBV7-9
J: TRBJ2-7
CDR3: CASSLQGGGGYEQYF

size: -
V: TRBV5-6
J: TRBJ1-1
CDR3: CASSPVGTANTEAFF

size: -
V: TRBV11-3
J: TRBJ1-2
CDR3: CASSSGRPVHYGYTF

size: -
V: TRBV13
J: TRBJ2-1
CDR3: CASSPSLTSGSYNEQFF

size: -
V: TRBV25-1
J: TRBJ2-5
CDR3: CASSEMAGPETQYF

size: -
V: TRBV27
J: TRBJ2-7
CDR3: CASSLSSPYEQYF

size: -
V: TRBV2
J: TRBJ2-1
CDR3: CASKGTSGQSYNEQFF

size: -
V: TRBV5-1
J: TRBJ2-7
CDR3: CASSEDSLANSYEQYF

size: -
V: TRBV4-3
J: TRBJ2-3
CDR3: CASSQDLGSPVDTQYF

size: -
V: TRBV5-1
J: TRBJ2-3
CDR3: CASSLRFTDTQYF

size: -
V: TRBV5-1
J: TRBJ2-2
CDR3: CASSLTANTGELFF

size: -
V: TRBV13
J: TRBJ1-3
CDR3: CASSWRGTGSGNTIYF

size: -
V: TRBV27
J: TRBJ2-3
CDR3: CASSLSAGTDTQYF

size: -
V: TRBV5-1
J: TRBJ1-3
CDR3: CASSLEGNSGNTIYF

size: -
V: TRBV6-6
J: TRBJ2-3
CDR3: CASSVISEDTQYF

size: -
V: TRBV5-6
J: TRBJ2-4
CDR3: CASSMDESQNIQYF

size: -
V: TRBV11-2
J: TRBJ2-3
CDR3: CASSFRVSTDTQYF

size: -
V: TRBV27
J: TRBJ2-7
CDR3: CASSLVPLDLYEQYF

size: -
V: TRBV9
J: TRBJ2-1
CDR3: CASSVVGSTNEQFF

size: -
V: TRBV4-1
J: TRBJ2-5
CDR3: CASSQGRGVVGGETQYF

size: few
V: TRBV28
J: TRBJ2-7
CDR3: CASSRGDGYEQYF

size: -
V: TRBV5-1
J: TRBJ2-5
CDR3: CASSLGLAGFGQETQYF

size: -
V: TRBV19
J: TRBJ1-2
CDR3: CAGSTGGDYGYTF

size: -
V: TRBV28
J: TRBJ2-7
CDR3: CASSLLQLEQYF

size: -
V: TRBV27
J: TRBJ2-2
CDR3: CASSSPTSGRTGELFF

size: once
V: TRBV7-2
J: TRBJ2-2
CDR3: CASSGGLEINTGELFF

size: -
V: TRBV19
J: TRBJ2-7
CDR3: CASSAPGQARYEQYF